This TCR beta chain was captured in a study of cytomegalovirus exposure and HLA in healthy donors. CDR1 is MNHEY and CDR2 is SVGAGI in the germline V gene. CDR3 size: 16 residues. V shed 0 bases, J shed 1 base, and the junction held 5 bases outside the gene matches. While the first cohort had 700 or so subjects, the donors belonged to the separate validation cohort of roughly 130 subjects. The table came from immunoSEQ multiplex PCR; TCRdb's copy has only in-frame clones and leaves some out. Seen here are around 95,000 clones, 85% observed once, and the top ten hold 20% to 25%. This sequence originates from a man younger than 35 in good health and CMV-seropositive. The chain joins TRBV6-5 to TRBJ1-1, with TRBD1 identical over 7 bases. The sequencing sample was made of PBMCs. The chain's CDR3 is CASSYSHWDRNTEAFF. CDR3 nucleotide sequence: TGTGCCAGCAGTTACTCGCATTGGGACAGGAACACTGAAGCTTTCTTT.